This TCR beta chain was sequenced in a study of T cell responses to AZD1222 COVID-19 vaccine. Study information: Investigators merged groups given second doses at roughly 4 or roughly 12 weeks. Study findings and constraints: Of spike-specific TCRs, nearly half reportedly target regions left unmutated in variants. White British people made up most donors, females outnumbered males, and clonal diversity was possibly underestimated.

Trimming cost V 3 bases and J 11 bases, with 14 bases left between them. Germline V gives CDR1 ENHRY, CDR2 SYGVKD. This CDR3 comprises 13 residues. Data came from immunoSEQ multiplex PCR; TCRdb stores just in-frame clones and leaves some out. This table holds about 100,000 clones, 70% to 90% found once. As to this clone: Its antigen is not known.

The clonotype originates from an adult in good health. The sample was peripheral blood, taken on day 0 of AZD1222 vaccination. The chain couples TRBV10-3 to TRBJ2-4, with a tentative D call TRBD2 (6 bases). CDR3 sequence (DNA): TGTGCCATCAGTGACCTACCGGGAGCCCTTCAGTACTTC. Translated: CAISDLPGALQYF.